This entry describes one TCR beta chain. The antigen remains unidentified. This sample was included in a study of T cell responses to AZD1222 COVID-19 vaccine. General study results and limits: Spike as a whole was targeted by vaccine-associated CD4 TCRs, dominant at 160-218 and 743-854.

Germline CDR1 ENHRY, CDR2 SYGVKD. The CDR3 extends over 12 amino acids. V lost 8 bases and J 8 bases, leaving 15 bases between the germline ends. The protocol was immunoSEQ multiplex PCR, while the TCRdb copy is restricted to in-frame clones and leaves out a portion. Of 180,000 or so clones in the sample, roughly 92% were seen once. The chain recombines TRBV10-3 with TRBJ1-1; D may be TRBD1 (6 bases). This TCR was recovered from an adult in good health. The sequenced sample was peripheral blood, obtained on day 0 of AZD1222 vaccination. The CDR3 spells CAIGGGGEEAFF. The DNA for the CDR3 is TGTGCCATCGGGGGCGGCGGGGAAGAAGCTTTCTTT.